The source of this T cell receptor (beta chain) is a study of blood T cell repertoires in COVID-19. Study overall: Material from acute and convalescent COVID-19 was sourced from the United States, Italy and Spain.

Generated by immunoSEQ multiplex PCR, the TCRdb table keeps only in-frame clones and is missing some. The sample contains tens of thousands of clones, around four fifths of which appear only once. Germline assignment: CDR1 SGHRS and CDR2 YFSETQ. This CDR3 is 15 amino acids long. The V end was cut by 4 bases, the J end by 1 base, with 14 bases between. This chain joins TRBV5-1 and TRBJ1-1; no clear D. The source is a middle-aged man with acute or convalescent COVID-19. Material: peripheral blood. The CDR3 DNA sequence: TGCGCCAGCAGCGGTAGAACGGGAACGAACACTGAAGCTTTCTTT. This sequence encodes CASSGRTGTNTEAFF.